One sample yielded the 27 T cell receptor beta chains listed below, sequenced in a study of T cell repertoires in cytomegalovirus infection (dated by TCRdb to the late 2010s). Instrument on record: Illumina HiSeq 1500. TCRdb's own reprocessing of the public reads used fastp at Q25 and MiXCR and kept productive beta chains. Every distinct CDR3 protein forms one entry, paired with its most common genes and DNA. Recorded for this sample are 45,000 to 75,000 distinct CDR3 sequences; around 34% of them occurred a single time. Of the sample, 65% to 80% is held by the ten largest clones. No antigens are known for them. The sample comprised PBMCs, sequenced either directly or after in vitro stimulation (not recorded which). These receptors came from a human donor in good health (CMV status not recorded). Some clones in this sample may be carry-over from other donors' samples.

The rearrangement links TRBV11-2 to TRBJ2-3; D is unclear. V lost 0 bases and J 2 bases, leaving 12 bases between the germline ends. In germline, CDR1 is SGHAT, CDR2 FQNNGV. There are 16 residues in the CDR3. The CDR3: CASSLDIGYNTDTQYF. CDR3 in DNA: TGTGCCAGCAGCTTAGATATTGGGTATAACACAGATACGCAGTATTTT.

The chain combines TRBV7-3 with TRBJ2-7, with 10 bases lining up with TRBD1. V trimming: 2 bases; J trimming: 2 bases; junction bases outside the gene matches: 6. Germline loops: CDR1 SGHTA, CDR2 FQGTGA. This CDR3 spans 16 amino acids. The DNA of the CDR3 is TGTGCCAGCAGCTTAGCTGGGACAGGGGTGGCCTACGAGCAGTACTTC. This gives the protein CASSLAGTGVAYEQYF.

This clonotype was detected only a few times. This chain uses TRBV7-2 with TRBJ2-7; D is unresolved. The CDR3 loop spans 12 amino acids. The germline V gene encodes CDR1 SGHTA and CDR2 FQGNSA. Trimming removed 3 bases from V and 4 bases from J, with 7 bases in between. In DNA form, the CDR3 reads TGTGCCAGCAGCTTCTCCGCATACGAGCAGTACTTC. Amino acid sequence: CASSFSAYEQYF.

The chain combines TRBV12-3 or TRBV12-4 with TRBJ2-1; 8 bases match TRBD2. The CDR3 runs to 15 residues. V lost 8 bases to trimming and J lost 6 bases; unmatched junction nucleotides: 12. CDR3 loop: CASHSSGRGTNEQFF. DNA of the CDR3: TGTGCCAGCCACTCCAGCGGGAGAGGAACCAATGAGCAGTTCTTC.

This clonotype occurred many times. CDR3 loop: CASSFSYREPYEQYF. In DNA form, the CDR3 reads TGTGCCAGCAGCTTCTCGTACAGGGAGCCCTACGAGCAGTACTTC. The V call is TRBV7-8, the J call TRBJ2-7, with a weak D call TRBD1 (6 bases). The germline gives CDR1 SGHVS, CDR2 FQNEAQ. Trimming pared 3 bases from V and 2 bases from J, leaving 14 bases between. This CDR3 has 15 residues.

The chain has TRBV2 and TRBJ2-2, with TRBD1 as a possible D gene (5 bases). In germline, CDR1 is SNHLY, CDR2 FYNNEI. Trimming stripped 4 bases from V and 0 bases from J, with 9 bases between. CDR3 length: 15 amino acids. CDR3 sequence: CASSGQLTNTGELFF. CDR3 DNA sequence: TGTGCCAGCAGTGGACAGCTTACGAACACCGGGGAGCTGTTTTTT.

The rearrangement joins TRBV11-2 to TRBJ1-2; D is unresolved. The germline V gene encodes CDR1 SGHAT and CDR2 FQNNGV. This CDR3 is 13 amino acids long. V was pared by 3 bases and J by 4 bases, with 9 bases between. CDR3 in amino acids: CASSLGIPYGYTF. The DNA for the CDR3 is TGTGCCAGCAGCTTGGGGATTCCCTATGGCTACACCTTC.

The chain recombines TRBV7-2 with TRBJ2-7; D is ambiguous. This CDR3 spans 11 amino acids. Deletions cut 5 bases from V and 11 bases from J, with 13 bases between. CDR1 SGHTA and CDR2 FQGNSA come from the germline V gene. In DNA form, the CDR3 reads TGTGCCAGCAGCCCCCGCCAGGTCGAGTACTTC. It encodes CASSPRQVEYF.

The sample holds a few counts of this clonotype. CDR3 coding DNA: TGTGCCAGTAGTATCCGGCGCCCGGCTGGTCATCAGCCCCAGCATTTT. Its protein is CASSIRRPAGHQPQHF. The J gene is TRBJ1-5, the V gene TRBV19; D remains unclear. The CDR3 is made up of 16 amino acids. V was shortened by 3 bases and J by 5 bases, with 17 bases between the two germline ends. The germline gives CDR1 LNHDA, CDR2 SQIVND (reference sequence).

CDR3 region: CASSIQGWNSPLHF. The DNA for the CDR3 is TGTGCCAGCAGTATACAGGGGTGGAATTCACCCCTCCACTTT. This chain links TRBV2 with TRBJ1-6; 7 positions agree with TRBD1. Germline V gene data show CDR1 as SNHLY and CDR2 as FYNNEI. The CDR3 has 14 residues. The ends lost 5 bases at V and 7 bases at J; junction bases unmatched: 5.

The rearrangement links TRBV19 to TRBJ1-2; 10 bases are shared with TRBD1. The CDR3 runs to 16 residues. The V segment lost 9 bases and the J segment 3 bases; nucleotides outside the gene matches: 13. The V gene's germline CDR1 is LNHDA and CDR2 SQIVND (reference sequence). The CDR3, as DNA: TGTGCCAGCACAAACCCGGGACAGGGGATTGACTATGGCTACACCTTC. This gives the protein CASTNPGQGIDYGYTF.

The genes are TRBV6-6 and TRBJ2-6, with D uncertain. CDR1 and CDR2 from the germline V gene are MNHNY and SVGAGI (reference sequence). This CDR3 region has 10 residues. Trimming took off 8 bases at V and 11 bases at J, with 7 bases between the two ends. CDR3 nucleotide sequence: TGTGCCAGCCGGTTGCACGTCCTGACTTTC. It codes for CASRLHVLTF.

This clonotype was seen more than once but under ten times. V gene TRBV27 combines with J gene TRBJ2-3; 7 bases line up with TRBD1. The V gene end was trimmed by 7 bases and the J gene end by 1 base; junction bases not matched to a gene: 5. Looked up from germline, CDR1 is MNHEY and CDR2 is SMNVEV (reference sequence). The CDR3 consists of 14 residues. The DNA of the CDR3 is TGTGCCAGCATCGGGCAGGGGGGCACAGATACGCAGTATTTT. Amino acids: CASIGQGGTDTQYF.

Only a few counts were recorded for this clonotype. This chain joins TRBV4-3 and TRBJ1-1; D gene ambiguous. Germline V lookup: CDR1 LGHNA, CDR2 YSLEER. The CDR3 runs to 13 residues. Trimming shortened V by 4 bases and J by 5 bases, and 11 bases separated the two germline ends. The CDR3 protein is CASSRGPGTEAFF. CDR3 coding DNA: TGCGCCAGCAGCCGCGGGCCGGGGACTGAAGCTTTCTTT.

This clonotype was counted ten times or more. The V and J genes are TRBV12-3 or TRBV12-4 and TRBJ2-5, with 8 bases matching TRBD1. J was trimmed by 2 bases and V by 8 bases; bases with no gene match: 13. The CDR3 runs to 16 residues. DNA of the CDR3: TGTGCCAGCGGAAAGGACGACAGGGGACTTCAAGAGACCCAGTACTTC. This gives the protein CASGKDDRGLQETQYF.

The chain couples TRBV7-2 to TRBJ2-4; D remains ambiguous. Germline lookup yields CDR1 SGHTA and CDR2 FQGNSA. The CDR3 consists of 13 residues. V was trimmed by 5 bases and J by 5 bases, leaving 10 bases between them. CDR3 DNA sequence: TGTGCCAGCAGCCTGGCCTGGGAAAACATTCAGTACTTC. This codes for CASSLAWENIQYF.

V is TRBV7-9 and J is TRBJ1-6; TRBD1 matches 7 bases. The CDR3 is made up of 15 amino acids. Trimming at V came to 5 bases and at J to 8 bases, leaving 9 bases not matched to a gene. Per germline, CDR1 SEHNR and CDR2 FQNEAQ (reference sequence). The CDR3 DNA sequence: TGTGCCAGCAGCCCACCGGGACAGATCGATTCACCCCTCCACTTT. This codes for CASSPPGQIDSPLHF. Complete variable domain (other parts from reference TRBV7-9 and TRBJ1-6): DTGVSQNPRHKITKRGQNVTFRCDPISEHNRLYWYRQTLGQGPEFLTYFQNEAQLEKSRLLSDRFSAERPKGSFSTLEIQRTEQGDSAMYLCASSPPGQIDSPLHFGNGTRLTVT.

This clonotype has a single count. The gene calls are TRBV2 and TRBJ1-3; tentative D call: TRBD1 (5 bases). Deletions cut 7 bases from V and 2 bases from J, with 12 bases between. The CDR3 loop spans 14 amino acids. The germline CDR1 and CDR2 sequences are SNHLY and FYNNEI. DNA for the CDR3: TGTGCCAGCAATGAGGGGAACCCTGGAAACACCATATATTTT. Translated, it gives CASNEGNPGNTIYF.

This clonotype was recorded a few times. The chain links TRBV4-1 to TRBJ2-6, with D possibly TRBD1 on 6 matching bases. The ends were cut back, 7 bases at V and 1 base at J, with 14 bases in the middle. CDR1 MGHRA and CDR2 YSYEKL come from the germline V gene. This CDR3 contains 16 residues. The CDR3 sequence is CASKNRVGSGANVLTF. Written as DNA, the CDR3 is TGCGCCAGCAAGAACAGGGTGGGTTCTGGGGCCAACGTCCTGACTTTC.

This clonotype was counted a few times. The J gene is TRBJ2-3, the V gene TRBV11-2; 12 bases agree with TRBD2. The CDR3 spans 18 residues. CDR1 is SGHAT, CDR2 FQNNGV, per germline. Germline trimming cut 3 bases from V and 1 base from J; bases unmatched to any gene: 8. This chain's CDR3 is CASSFGLAGQRGTDTQYF. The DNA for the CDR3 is TGTGCCAGCAGCTTCGGACTAGCGGGACAACGCGGCACAGATACGCAGTATTTT.

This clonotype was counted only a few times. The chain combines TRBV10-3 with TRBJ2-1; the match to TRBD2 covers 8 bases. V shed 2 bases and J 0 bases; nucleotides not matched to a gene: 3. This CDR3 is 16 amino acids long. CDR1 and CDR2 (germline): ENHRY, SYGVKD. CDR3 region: CAISELAGSSYNEQFF. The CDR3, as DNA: TGTGCCATCAGTGAGCTAGCGGGTAGCTCCTACAATGAGCAGTTCTTC.

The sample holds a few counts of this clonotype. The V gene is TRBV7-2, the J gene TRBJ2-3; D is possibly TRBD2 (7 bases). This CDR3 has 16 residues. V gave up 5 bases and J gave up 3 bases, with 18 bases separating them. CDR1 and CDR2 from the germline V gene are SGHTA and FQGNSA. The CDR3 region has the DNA TGTGCCAGCAGCGGCGCCAAGGGGGGGGGGACAGATACGCAGTATTTT. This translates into CASSGAKGGGTDTQYF.

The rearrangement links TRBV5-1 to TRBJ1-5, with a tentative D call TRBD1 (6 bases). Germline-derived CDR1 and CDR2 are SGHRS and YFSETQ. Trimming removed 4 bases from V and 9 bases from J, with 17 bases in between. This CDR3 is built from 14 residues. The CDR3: CASSEGGPQSPQHF. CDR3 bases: TGCGCCAGCAGCGAGGGGGGCCCCCAGTCGCCCCAGCATTTT.

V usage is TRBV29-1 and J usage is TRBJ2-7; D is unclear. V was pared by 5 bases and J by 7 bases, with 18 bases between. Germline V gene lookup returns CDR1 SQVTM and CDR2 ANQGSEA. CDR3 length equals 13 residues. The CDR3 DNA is TGCAGCGTTCTTTTGGCCACCGAAGGGGAGCAGTACTTC. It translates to CSVLLATEGEQYF.

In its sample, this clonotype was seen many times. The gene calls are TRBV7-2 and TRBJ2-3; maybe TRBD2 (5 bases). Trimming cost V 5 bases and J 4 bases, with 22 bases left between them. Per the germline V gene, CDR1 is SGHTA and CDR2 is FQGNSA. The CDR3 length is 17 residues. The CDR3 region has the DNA TGTGCCAGCAGCCTCCAGGCCGGGTCCGGGGTCCCAGATACGCAGTATTTT. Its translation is CASSLQAGSGVPDTQYF.

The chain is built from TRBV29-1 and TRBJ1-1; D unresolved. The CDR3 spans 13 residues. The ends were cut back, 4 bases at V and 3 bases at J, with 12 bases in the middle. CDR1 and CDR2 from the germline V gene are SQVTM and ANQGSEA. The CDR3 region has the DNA TGCAGCGTTGTTCAGAGGACCTACACTGAAGCTTTCTTT. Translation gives CSVVQRTYTEAFF.

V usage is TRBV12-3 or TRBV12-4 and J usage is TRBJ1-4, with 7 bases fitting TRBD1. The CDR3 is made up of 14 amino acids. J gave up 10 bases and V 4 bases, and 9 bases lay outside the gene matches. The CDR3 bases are TGTGCCAGCAGTTCCGGGACAGCGTATGGAAAACTGTTTTTT. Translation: CASSSGTAYGKLFF.